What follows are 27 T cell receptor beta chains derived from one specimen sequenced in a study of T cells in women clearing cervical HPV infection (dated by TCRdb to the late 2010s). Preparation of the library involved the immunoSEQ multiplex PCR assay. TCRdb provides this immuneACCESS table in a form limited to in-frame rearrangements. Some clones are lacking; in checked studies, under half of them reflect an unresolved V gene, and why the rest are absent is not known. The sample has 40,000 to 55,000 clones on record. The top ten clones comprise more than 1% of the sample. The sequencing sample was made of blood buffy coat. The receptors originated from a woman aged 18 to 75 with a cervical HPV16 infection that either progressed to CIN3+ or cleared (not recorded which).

This CDR3 is CASSLMGQNQPQHF. Partial CDR3 DNA: TGCGCCAGCAGCTTGATGGGACAGAATCAGCCC. The chain carries TRBV5-1 and TRBJ1-5; 7 nucleotides align to TRBD1. The observed sequence ends 3 residues before the CDR3 terminus, with the missing tail filled in from the germline J gene. CDR1 and CDR2 from the germline V gene are SGHRS and YFSETQ. Unmatched junction bases numbered 2, after V lost 1 base and J lost 4 bases. The CDR3 is 14 amino acids.

The CDR3 DNA, read in part, is TGCAGTGCTCCTAGGGCAGGGGGTCAGCCC. Protein product: CSAPRAGGQP. The CDR3 reads in full as CSAPRAGGQPQHF. The chain uses TRBV20-1 and TRBJ1-5; 7 nucleotides agree with TRBD1. The read stops 3 residues short of the end of the CDR3; the missing end is completed from the germline J gene. The CDR3 is 13 residues long. V lost 5 bases, J lost 6 bases, and 7 bases stayed unmatched. CDR1 is DFQATT and CDR2 is SNEGSKA in the germline V gene (reference sequence).

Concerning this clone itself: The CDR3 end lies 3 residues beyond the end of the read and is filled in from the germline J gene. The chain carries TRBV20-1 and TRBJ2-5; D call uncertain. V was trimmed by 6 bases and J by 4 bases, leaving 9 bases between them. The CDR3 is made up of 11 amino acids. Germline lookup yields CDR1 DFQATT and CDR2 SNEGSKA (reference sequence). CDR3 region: CSATLLETQYF. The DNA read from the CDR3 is TGCAGTGCAACTCTTCTAGAGACC.

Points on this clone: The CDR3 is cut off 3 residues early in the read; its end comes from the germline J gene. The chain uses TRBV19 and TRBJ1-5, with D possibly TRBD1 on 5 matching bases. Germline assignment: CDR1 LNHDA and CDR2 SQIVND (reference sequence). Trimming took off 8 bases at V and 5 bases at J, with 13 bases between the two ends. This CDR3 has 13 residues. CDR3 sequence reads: CASSSPGYQPQHF. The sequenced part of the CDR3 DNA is TGTGCCAGTTCCTCCCCAGGGTATCAGCCC.

CDR3 bases read: TGTGCCAGCAGCTTGGAACGGGGTTTCCCCTACGAG. Protein product: CASSLERGFPYE. The full-length CDR3 reads as CASSLERGFPYEQYF. The chain is built from TRBV5-4 and TRBJ2-7; tentatively, D is TRBD2 (5 bases). The observed sequence ends 3 residues before the CDR3 terminus, with the missing tail filled in from the germline J gene. V was cut by 0 bases and J by 2 bases, with 12 bases left in between. From germline, CDR1 is SGHNT and CDR2 YYREEE (reference sequence). This CDR3 comprises 15 residues.

The covered CDR3 bases are TGTGCCAGCAGCCTCTCCTACGAG. This gives the protein CASSLSYE. The whole CDR3 protein reads CASSLSYEQYF. The chain employs TRBV7-2 and TRBJ2-7; D not certain. The read ends 3 residues shy of where the CDR3 ends; the end is completed using the germline J gene. Trimming removed 5 bases at V and 0 bases at J, with 2 bases between. The V gene's germline CDR1 is SGHTA and CDR2 FQGNSA. This CDR3 contains 11 residues.

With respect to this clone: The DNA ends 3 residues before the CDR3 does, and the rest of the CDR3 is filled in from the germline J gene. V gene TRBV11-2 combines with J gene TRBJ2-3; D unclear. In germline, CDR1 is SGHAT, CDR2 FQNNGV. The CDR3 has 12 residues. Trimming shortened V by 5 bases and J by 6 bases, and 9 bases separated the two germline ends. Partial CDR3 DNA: TGTGCCAGCAGCCAAGAAAGGGATACG. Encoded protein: CASSQERDT. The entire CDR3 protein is CASSQERDTQYF.

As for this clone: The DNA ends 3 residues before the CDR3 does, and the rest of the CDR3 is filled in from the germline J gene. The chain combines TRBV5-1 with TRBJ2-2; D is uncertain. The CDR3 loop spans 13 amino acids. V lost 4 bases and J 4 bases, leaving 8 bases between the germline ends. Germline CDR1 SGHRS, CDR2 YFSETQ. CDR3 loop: CASSLNPTGELFF. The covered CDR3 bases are TGCGCCAGCAGCCTAAACCCCACCGGGGAG. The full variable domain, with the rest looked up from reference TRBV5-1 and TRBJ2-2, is KAGVTQTPRYLIKTRGQQVTLSCSPISGHRSVSWYQQTPGQGLQFLFEYFSETQRNKGNFPGRFSGRQFSNSRSEMNVSTLELGDSALYLCASSLNPTGELFFGEGSRLTVL.

The CDR3 is CASSLRGGLAGVIRNEQFF. The sequenced CDR3 bases are TGTGCCAGCAGCTTAAGAGGGGGACTAGCGGGAGTGATAAGGAATGAG. The rearrangement joins TRBV7-3 to TRBJ2-1; 14 bases agree with TRBD2. The read falls 3 residues short of the CDR3 end, and the missing part is taken from the germline J gene. Losses at the gene ends were 1 base for V and 7 bases for J; bases not matched to a gene: 12. This CDR3 is built from 19 residues. Germline V lookup: CDR1 SGHTA, CDR2 FQGTGA. The whole variable domain, remainder taken from reference TRBV7-3 and TRBJ2-1, is GAGVSQTPSNKVTEKGKYVELRCDPISGHTALYWYRQSLGQGPEFLIYFQGTGAADDSGLPNDRFFAVRPEGSVSTLKIQRTERGDSAVYLCASSLRGGLAGVIRNEQFFGPGTRLTVL.

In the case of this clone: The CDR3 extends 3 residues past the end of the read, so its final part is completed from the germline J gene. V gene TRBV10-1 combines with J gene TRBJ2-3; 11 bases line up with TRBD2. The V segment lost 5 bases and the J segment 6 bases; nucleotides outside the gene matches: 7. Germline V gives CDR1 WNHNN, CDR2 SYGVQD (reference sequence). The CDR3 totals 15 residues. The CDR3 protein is CASSLLAGDLDTQYF. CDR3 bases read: TGCGCCAGCAGTTTACTAGCGGGAGATTTGGATACG.

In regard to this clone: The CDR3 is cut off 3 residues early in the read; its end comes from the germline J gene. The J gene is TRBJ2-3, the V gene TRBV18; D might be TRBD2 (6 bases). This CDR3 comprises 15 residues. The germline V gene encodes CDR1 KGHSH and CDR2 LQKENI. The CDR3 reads CASSPMTGGQETQYF. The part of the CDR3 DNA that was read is TGTGCCAGCTCACCGATGACCGGAGGGCAAGAGACG. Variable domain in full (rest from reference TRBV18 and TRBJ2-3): NAGVMQNPRHLVRRRGQEARLRCSPMKGHSHVYWYRQLPEEGLKFMVYLQKENIIDESGMPKERFSAEFPKEGPSILRIQQVVRGDSAAYFCASSPMTGGQETQYFGPGTRLTVL.

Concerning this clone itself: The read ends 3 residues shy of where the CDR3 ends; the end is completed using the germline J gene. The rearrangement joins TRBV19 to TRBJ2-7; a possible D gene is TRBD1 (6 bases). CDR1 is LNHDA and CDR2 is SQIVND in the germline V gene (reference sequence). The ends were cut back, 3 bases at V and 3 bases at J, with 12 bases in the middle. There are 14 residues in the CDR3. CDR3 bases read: TGTGCCAGTAGTATGGGCCCACAGGGCTACGAG. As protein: CASSMGPQGYE. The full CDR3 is CASSMGPQGYEQYF. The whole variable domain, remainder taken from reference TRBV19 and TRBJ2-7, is DGGITQSPKYLFRKEGQNVTLSCEQNLNHDAMYWYRQDPGQGLRLIYYSQIVNDFQKGDIAEGYSVSREKKESFPLTVTSAQKNPTAFYLCASSMGPQGYEQYFGPGTRLTVT.

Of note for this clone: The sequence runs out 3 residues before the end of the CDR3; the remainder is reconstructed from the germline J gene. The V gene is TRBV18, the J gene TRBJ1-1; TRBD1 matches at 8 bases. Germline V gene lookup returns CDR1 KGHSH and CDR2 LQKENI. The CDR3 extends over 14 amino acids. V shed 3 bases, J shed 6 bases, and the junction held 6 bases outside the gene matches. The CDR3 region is CASSPAGGYSEAFF. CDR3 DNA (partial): TGTGCCAGCTCACCCGCAGGGGGCTATTCTGAA.

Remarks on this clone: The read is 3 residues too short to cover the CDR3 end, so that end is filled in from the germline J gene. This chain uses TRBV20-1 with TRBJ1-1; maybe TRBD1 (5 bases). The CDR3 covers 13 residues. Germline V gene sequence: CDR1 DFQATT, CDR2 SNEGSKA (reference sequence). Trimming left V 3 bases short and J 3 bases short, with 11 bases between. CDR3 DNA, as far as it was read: TGCAGTGCTAGGGGGCGCGCGGACACTGAA. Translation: CSARGRADTE. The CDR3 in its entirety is CSARGRADTEAFF.

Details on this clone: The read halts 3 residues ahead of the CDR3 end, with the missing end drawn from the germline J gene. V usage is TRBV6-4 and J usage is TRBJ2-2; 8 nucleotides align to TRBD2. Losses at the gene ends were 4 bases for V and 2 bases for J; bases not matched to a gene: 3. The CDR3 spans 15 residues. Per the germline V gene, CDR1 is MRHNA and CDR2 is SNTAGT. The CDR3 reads CASSGLAGNTGELFF. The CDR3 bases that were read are TGTGCCAGCAGTGGTCTAGCGGGCAACACCGGGGAG.

CDR3 region: CASSVSWTPSTDTQYF. The part of the CDR3 DNA that was read is TGTGCCAGCAGTGTTTCATGGACACCCAGCACAGATACG. The rearrangement joins TRBV2 to TRBJ2-3; TRBD1 is a possible D gene (5 bases). The read falls 3 residues short of the CDR3 end, and the missing part is taken from the germline J gene. Germline V gives CDR1 SNHLY, CDR2 FYNNEI. The CDR3 runs to 16 residues. The V and J ends lost 4 bases and 0 bases respectively, with 14 bases between them.

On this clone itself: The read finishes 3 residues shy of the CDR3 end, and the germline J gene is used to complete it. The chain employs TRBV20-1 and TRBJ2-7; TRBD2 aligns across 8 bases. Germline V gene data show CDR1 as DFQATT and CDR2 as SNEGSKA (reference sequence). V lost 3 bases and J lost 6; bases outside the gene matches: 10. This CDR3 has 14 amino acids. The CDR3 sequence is CSASLSGGGAEQYF. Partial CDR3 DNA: TGCAGTGCTAGTCTCAGCGGGGGAGGTGCCGAG.

The CDR3 reads CSAGGLVGGEQYF. The covered CDR3 bases are TGCAGTGCTGGTGGACTAGTAGGGGGCGAG. The rearrangement links TRBV20-1 to TRBJ2-7; D is possibly TRBD2 (7 bases). The read ends 3 residues early relative to the CDR3; the germline J gene fills the gap. The CDR3 contains 13 residues. Germline V lookup: CDR1 DFQATT, CDR2 SNEGSKA (reference sequence). The germline V and J ends were trimmed by 5 bases and 6 bases, with 17 bases remaining between them.

Partial CDR3 DNA: TGTGCCAGTAGTATAGACAGGGGT. Encoded protein: CASSIDRG. The entire CDR3 reads CASSIDRGQYF. The chain combines TRBV19 with TRBJ2-4; D possibly corresponds to TRBD1 (6 bases). The DNA ends 3 residues before the CDR3 does, and the rest of the CDR3 is filled in from the germline J gene. The CDR3 sequence is 11 residues long. Germline V gene lookup returns CDR1 LNHDA and CDR2 SQIVND (reference sequence).

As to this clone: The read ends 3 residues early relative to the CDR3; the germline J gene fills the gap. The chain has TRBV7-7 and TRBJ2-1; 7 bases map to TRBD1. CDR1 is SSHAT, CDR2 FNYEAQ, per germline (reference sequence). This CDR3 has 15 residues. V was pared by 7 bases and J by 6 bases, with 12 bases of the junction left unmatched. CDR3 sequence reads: CASNSGRGTVNEQFF. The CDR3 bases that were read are TGTGCCAGCAACTCGGGCAGGGGGACGGTCAATGAG.

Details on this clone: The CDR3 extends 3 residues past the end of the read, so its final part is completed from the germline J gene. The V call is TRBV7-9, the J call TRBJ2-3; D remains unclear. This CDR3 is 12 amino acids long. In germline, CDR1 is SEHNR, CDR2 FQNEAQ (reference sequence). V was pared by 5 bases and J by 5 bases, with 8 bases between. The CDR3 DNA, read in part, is TGTGCCAGCAGCCCCACGGGAGATACG. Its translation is CASSPTGDT. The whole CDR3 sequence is CASSPTGDTQYF.

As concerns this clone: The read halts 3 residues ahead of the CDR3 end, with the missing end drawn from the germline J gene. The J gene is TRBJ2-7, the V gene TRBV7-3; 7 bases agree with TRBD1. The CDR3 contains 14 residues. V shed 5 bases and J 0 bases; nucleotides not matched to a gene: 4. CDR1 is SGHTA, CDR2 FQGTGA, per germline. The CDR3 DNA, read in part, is TGTGCCAGCAGCCGGGACAGAACCTCCTACGAG. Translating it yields CASSRDRTSYE. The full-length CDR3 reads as CASSRDRTSYEQYF.

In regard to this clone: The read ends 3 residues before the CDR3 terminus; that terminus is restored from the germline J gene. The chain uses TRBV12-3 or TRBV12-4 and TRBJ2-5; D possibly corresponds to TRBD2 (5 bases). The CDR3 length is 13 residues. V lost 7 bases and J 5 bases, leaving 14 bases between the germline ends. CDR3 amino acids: CASNTRGEETQYF. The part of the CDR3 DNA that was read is TGTGCCAGCAACACTCGGGGTGAGGAGACC.

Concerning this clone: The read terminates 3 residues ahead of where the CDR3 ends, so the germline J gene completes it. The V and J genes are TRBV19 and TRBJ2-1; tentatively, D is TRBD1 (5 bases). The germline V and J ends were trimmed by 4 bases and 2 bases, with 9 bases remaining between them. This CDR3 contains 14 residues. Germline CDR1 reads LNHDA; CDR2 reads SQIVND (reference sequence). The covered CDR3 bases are TGTGCCAGTAGTAGTAGGGGCACCTACAATGAG. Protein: CASSSRGTYNE. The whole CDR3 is CASSSRGTYNEQFF. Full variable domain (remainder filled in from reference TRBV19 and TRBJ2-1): DGGITQSPKYLFRKEGQNVTLSCEQNLNHDAMYWYRQDPGQGLRLIYYSQIVNDFQKGDIAEGYSVSREKKESFPLTVTSAQKNPTAFYLCASSSRGTYNEQFFGPGTRLTVL.

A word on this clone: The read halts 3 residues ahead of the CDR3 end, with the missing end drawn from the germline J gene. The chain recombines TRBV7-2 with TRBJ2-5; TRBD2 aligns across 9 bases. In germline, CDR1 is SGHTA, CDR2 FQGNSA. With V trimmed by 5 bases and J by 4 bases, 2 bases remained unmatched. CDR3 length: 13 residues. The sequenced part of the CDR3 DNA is TGTGCCAGCAGCCCGACTAGCGGAGAGACC. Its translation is CASSPTSGET. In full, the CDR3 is CASSPTSGETQYF.

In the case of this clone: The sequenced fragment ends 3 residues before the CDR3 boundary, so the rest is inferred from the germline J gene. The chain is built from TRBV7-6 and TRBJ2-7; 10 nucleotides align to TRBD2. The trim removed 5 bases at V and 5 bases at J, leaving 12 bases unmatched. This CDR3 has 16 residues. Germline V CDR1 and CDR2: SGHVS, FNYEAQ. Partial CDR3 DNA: TGTGCCAGCAGCATCAAGGTCGCTAGCGGGAGTGACGAG. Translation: CASSIKVASGSDE. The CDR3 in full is CASSIKVASGSDEQYF.

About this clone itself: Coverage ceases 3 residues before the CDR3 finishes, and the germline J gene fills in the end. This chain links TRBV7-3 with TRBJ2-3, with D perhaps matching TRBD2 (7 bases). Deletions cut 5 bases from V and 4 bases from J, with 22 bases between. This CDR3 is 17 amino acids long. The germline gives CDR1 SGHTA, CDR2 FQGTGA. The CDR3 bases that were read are TGTGCCAGCAGCCCGGGGGCGGGGGAAGGAACCTCAGATACG. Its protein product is CASSPGAGEGTSDT. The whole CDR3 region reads CASSPGAGEGTSDTQYF.